This TCR beta chain appears in the sequencing data of a study of cytomegalovirus exposure and HLA in healthy donors (dated by TCRdb to 2015 to 2018). As for the study more broadly: According to an earlier analysis of 587 of the donors, 200 million or so T cells yielded 100 million or so unique TCR beta sequences and about 300 Gb of sequence data. In an earlier analysis of several hundred of the donors, high-throughput TCR beta sequencing was used to judge whether each TCR beta V gene segment behaved as functional or pseudogenic. Alongside the repertoire data, information on donor age, sex, ethnicity and CMV serostatus was compiled. On average, around 240,000 unique TCR beta nucleotide sequences were sequenced per donor among a few hundred genotyped donors of the cohort, with 15% to 20% of those sequences being non-productive. Approximately 300 gigabases of sequencing data and 70 million to 95 million unique TCR sequences made up an early release that covered over 550 HLA-typed donors. HLA typing included class I and class II loci at four-digit resolution. Using immunosequencing, the study profiled T cell repertoires from fewer than 850 subjects and related those repertoires to cytomegalovirus serostatus. The number of typed donors differed by locus: 629-630 for A, B, C, DRB1 and DQB1; approximately 530 for DQA1; some 590 for DPA1; and about 450 for DPB1. The later analysis used no new phenotypic data to find candidate immune exposures, relying instead on TCR beta sequences and their occurrence across donors. The study aimed to test whether signatures of past pathogen exposure could be identified by cataloging public T cell receptors. In a later analysis, previously published TCR beta repertoires from 500 to 750 donors were re-analyzed and high-resolution HLA genotyping was added so that TCR occurrence patterns could be studied. Besides the first cohort of 550 to 750 subjects, a separate validation cohort made up of over 95 different subjects was used. To predict cytomegalovirus infection status, the study combined high-throughput TCR immunosequencing, statistical association of individual TCRs with disease status, and machine learning. A later genetic analysis used genome-wide SNP genotypes for about 55% of the 666 donors, treating that subset as a discovery cohort. A handful of DR-DQ haplotypes were handled as single units for association and clustering because linkage in the cohort was strong. The genetic ancestry cluster associated with self-reported Caucasian donors included 81% of the 398 genotyped donors. Every discovery cohort repertoire had been produced on one sequencing platform. Overall study outcomes, separate from this receptor: Correlated functional status among segregating V segments might reflect linkage disequilibrium, but an unknown experimental factor could not be ruled out. It was suggested by the authors that the approach could potentially be generalized to other disease states and immunological phenotypes. Compared with the roughly 700-donor mean, donors in an Asian-associated ancestry cluster had fewer N-insertions in productive TCRs, according to a later genetic analysis. In a later analysis, several top co-occurrence clusters were reported to appear linked to parvovirus B19, influenza, CMV and Epstein-Barr virus. A later analysis found that TCR association rates varied across HLA loci, with DRB1 alleles showing the most associated TCRs and HLA-C alleles the fewest. Because counts were too low, roughly 18 rarely observed V segments, including chromosome 9 orphons, were left out of the earlier analysis of some 600 of the donors. In a later analysis, HLA-associated TCR beta chains were found to be more clonally expanded and to have lower generation probabilities than equally common non-associated chains. A later genetic analysis associated a missense DCLRE1C variant with V-gene and J-gene trimming of TCR beta chains, and an independent cohort replicated the association. The only immune exposure information available for the cohort was CMV serostatus. A further reported finding was that TCR beta sequences accurately predicted the HLA-A and HLA-B alleles for most subjects in the first cohort. In vitro tests confirmed that a few of the cytomegalovirus-associated TCR beta chains recognize cytomegalovirus antigens. Most CMV-associated TCR beta chains appeared to be HLA-restricted in a later analysis, and the HLA associations seemed to be driven largely by CMV exposure. The classifier was reported to diagnose cytomegalovirus status with high specificity and sensitivity in both the original and validation cohorts. The 87-base-pair reads could not distinguish some IMGT-functional V segments, including TRBV6-2 and TRBV6-3, so those segments were excluded. The cohort was sequenced for TCR beta chains only, and without alpha or paired-chain data the features that could be detected were limited. When HLA alleles, especially DR and DQ, strongly co-occurred, TCR associations were difficult to assign to individual alleles. In the study, around 150 TCR beta chains were listed as associated with cytomegalovirus. Because some donors lacked HLA typing at each locus, the association tests relied only on the typed subset. In a later analysis, 15,000 to 20,000 TCR beta sequences were associated with specific HLA alleles at a false discovery rate of 0.05. A group of highly shared sequence variants was considered likely to be a technical artifact of the sequencing pipeline. Roughly uniform sequencing depth across donors was assumed in presence/absence analyses, although this assumption may not hold. Broadly in line with IMGT annotations, most TCR beta V segments showed up in productive rearrangements about 87% or about 30% of the time in an earlier analysis of approximately 600 of the donors. Most TCR sequences were observed very rarely across donors, whereas some public TCRs were present in many individuals.

Libraries came from the immunoSEQ multiplex PCR assay. For the multiplex PCR, a mixture combining 60 forward primers for TCR Vbeta segments and 13 reverse primers for TCR Jbeta segments was used. A multiplex PCR assay on genomic DNA amplified the CDR3 region of rearranged TCR beta genes. Amplified TCR beta libraries were sequenced as 87-base-pair reads on the Illumina HiSeq System. Under the source paper's analysis protocol: A later analysis tallied around 87 million unique TCR beta chains across the 550 to 850 repertoires, and approximately 9.9 million of those chains were shared by two or more donors. A nearest-neighbor algorithm error-corrected the raw reads and collapsed the reads into unique sequences, merging closely related sequences to remove PCR and sequencing errors. V, D and J gene segments were assigned by aligning CDR3 sequences to IMGT reference sequences. For a sequence to be retained, a match of at least six nucleotides was required to both a V gene segment and a J gene segment. A rearrangement counted as productive if the CDR3 had no stop codons and remained in frame with V and J, and every other rearrangement counted as non-productive. CDR3 was defined according to IMGT convention as the region running from the second conserved V-encoded cysteine to the conserved J-encoded phenylalanine. In an earlier analysis of more than 550 of the donors, sequences lacking an unambiguous match to a single V gene segment were excluded. In an earlier analysis of approximately 590 of the donors, a V segment was called functional when productive rearrangements were above 56.7%, and segregating when the standard deviation between donors exceeded 5%. A statistical classification framework was developed to diagnose cytomegalovirus status using the catalog of TCR beta chain sequences. In a later analysis, TCR nucleotide sequences were compared against IMGT/GENE-DB human TR gene sequences so that V and J genes could be assigned. Using the TCRdist pipeline, a later analysis assigned CDR3 sequences along with most-parsimonious VDJ recombination scenarios. In a later analysis, each TCR beta chain was defined by its CDR3 amino acid sequence together with its V-gene family, and reads without a unique V-gene family were excluded. As a way to deal with suspected cross-contamination and a sequencing artifact, a later analysis dropped nearly 600 nucleotide sequences that were highly shared and had low generation probability. In a later analysis, a clonal expansion index was calculated for each public chain from normalized within-repertoire ranks of inferred template counts. Generation probabilities in a later analysis came from a VDJ recombination model fitted to out-of-frame rearrangements, and those results were checked against IGoR. In a later analysis, hypergeometric tests were used to score TCR-TCR, TCR-HLA and TCR-CMV co-occurrence, with a repertoire-size bias correction applied to TCR pairs. To estimate false discovery rates, a later analysis permuted the HLA or CMV assignments 20 times. A later analysis grouped co-occurring TCRs with DBSCAN, adding TCRdist sequence similarity when clustering within HLA-allele-positive subsets. Repertoires with fewer than 30,000 or more than 120,000 public chains were left out of co-occurrence clustering, as were a handful of repertoires with anomalous nucleotide sharing. The source is immuneACCESS, and TCRdb retained only in-frame sequences with V and J called. Part of the clones is not carried over; for the studies checked, unresolved V genes explain less than half of this, and the remainder is unexplained. V, J and clone size are taken as reported in that table, and D and trimming were inferred from the DNA itself. Recorded for this sample are about 140,000 clones; around 73% of them occurred a single time. Roughly 2.9% of the sample is taken by the ten largest.

In regard to this clone: Its antigen is currently not known. Qualities for individual bases were not recorded, and no much larger clone is one base off.

Counted from cysteine to phenylalanine, this CDR3 has 17 amino acids. Of the read, only the CDR3 DNA is kept; its 51 bases are in frame from base 1. V loses 0 bases, J loses 3 bases, and the germline ends lie 14 bases apart. The germline V gene supplies CDR1 SGHDN and CDR2 FVKESK. The cohort was made up of approximately 670 healthy bone marrow donors. All cohort members were sampled while nominally healthy, although unrecorded immune exposures were likely present. The donor tested CMV seronegative and was one of the 352 seronegative cohort members. A peripheral blood sample was collected from each donor, and TCR beta sequencing was performed on peripheral blood mononuclear cells. The Qiagen DNeasy Blood Extraction Kit was used to extract genomic DNA from the blood cell samples.

Recombination joined TRBV14 with TRBJ2-2; TRBD1 is possibly the D segment (6 matching bases). This clonotype was sampled from a female donor in good health and CMV-seronegative. The material sequenced was PBMCs. The DNA sequence is as follows: TGTGCCAGCAGCCAAGAGAGGACAGCCCACTACACCGGGGAGCTGTTTTTT. Protein translation: CASSQERTAHYTGELFF.